A single sample gave rise to the 14 T cell receptor beta chains below, sequenced in a study of blood T cell repertoires in COVID-19. Sequenced by immunoSEQ multiplex PCR; TCRdb stores in-frame clones only, minus some. The table has over 80,000 clones, around 87% seen once; the top ten hold around 20%. Sample: peripheral blood. These receptor sequences come from a human donor in a cohort sampled during active COVID-19.

CDR3 protein: CASSLGQGAYEQYF. DNA of the CDR3: TGTGCCAGCAGCTTGGGACAGGGAGCCTACGAGCAGTACTTC. The chain joins TRBV5-6 to TRBJ2-7; TRBD1 matches 7 bases. The CDR3 consists of 14 residues. Trimming removed 0 bases from V and 2 bases from J; junction bases left unmatched: 2. The germline V gene encodes CDR1 SGHDT and CDR2 YYEEEE.

The chain uses TRBV29-1 and TRBJ2-7; 9 bases are shared with TRBD1. The CDR3 extends over 13 amino acids. CDR1 and CDR2 (germline): SQVTM, ANQGSEA. Trimming took 7 bases from V and 6 from J; bases not matched to a gene: 10. The CDR3 loop reads CSGQPGQGREQYF. The CDR3 DNA reads as TGCAGCGGCCAACCGGGACAGGGCCGCGAGCAGTACTTC.

The table lists this clone with a count of one. The gene calls are TRBV7-2 and TRBJ1-5; D not certain. Germline lookup yields CDR1 SGHTA and CDR2 FQGNSA. The CDR3 runs to 12 residues. Trimming removed 1 base at V and 7 bases at J, with 5 bases between. Written as DNA, the CDR3 is TGTGCCAGCAGCTTAGATCGGCAGCCCCAGCATTTT. Translated, it gives CASSLDRQPQHF.

This chain links TRBV28 with TRBJ2-7, with 16 bases fitting TRBD2. V lost 3 bases, J lost 6 bases, and 14 bases stayed unmatched. Germline V gives CDR1 MDHEN, CDR2 SYDVKM. This CDR3 spans 19 amino acids. This CDR3 reads CASSFTGLAGGPRPFEQYF. DNA for the CDR3: TGTGCCAGCAGTTTCACGGGACTAGCGGGAGGGCCACGTCCTTTCGAGCAGTACTTC.

The chain combines TRBV2 with TRBJ2-1, with D possibly matching TRBD2 (5 bases). The ends were cut back, 7 bases at V and 8 bases at J, with 18 bases in the middle. CDR1 and CDR2 from the germline V gene are SNHLY and FYNNEI. The CDR3 spans 14 residues. This CDR3 is CASTREALWDEQFF. The CDR3 bases are TGTGCCAGCACCCGGGAAGCGCTCTGGGATGAGCAGTTCTTC.

The chain employs TRBV18 and TRBJ1-6, with D uncertain. Germline CDR1 is KGHSH and CDR2 is LQKENI. CDR3 size: 15 residues. The V end was cut by 3 bases, the J end by 6 bases, with 12 bases between. CDR3 residues: CASSPTVVPNSPLHF. As DNA, the CDR3 is TGTGCCAGCTCACCCACGGTAGTCCCTAATTCACCCCTCCACTTT.

The chain has TRBV5-1 and TRBJ2-1; the match to TRBD1 covers 9 bases. J lost 3 bases, V lost 6 bases, and 7 bases had no gene match. The CDR3 is made up of 15 amino acids. CDR1 SGHRS and CDR2 YFSETQ come from the germline V gene. The CDR3 sequence: CASTPGTGFYNEQFF. The CDR3 DNA reads as TGCGCCAGCACGCCCGGGACAGGGTTCTACAATGAGCAGTTCTTC.

The chain carries TRBV5-1 and TRBJ1-1; D is ambiguous. Germline V gene data show CDR1 as SGHRS and CDR2 as YFSETQ. CDR3 length: 15 residues. The V end was cut by 2 bases, the J end by 4 bases, with 15 bases between. As DNA, the CDR3 is TGCGCCAGCAGCTTCCAAAGCGGACGGATCACTGAAGCTTTCTTT. Its translation: CASSFQSGRITEAFF.

The chain couples TRBV28 to TRBJ2-5; a weak D match, TRBD2 (6 bases). This CDR3 has 15 residues. Trimming cost V 3 bases and J 3 bases, with 14 bases left between them. Germline V lookup: CDR1 MDHEN, CDR2 SYDVKM. DNA of the CDR3: TGTGCCAGCAGTTTTGGGAGGACTTTCGAAGAGACCCAGTACTTC. As protein: CASSFGRTFEETQYF.

This rearrangement joins TRBV5-6 to TRBJ2-3; a weak D match, TRBD2 (6 bases). V was cut by 0 bases and J by 6 bases, with 11 bases left in between. This CDR3 is 14 amino acids long. Germline CDR1 and CDR2: SGHDT and YYEEEE. The CDR3 nucleotides read TGTGCCAGCAGCTTGGGCGGGGACTGGGATACGCAGTATTTT. Its protein product is CASSLGGDWDTQYF.

The chain links TRBV4-1 to TRBJ1-3, with D tentatively TRBD1 (6 bases). CDR1 and CDR2 (germline): MGHRA, YSYEKL. The CDR3 is 14 amino acids. The V gene lost 0 bases and the J gene lost 13 bases, with 16 bases spanning the gap. Written as DNA, the CDR3 is TGCGCCAGCAGCCAAGAACAGGGCCAGGGGCTAATATATTTT. It specifies CASSQEQGQGLIYF.

This clone was detected only once. The gene calls are TRBV29-1 and TRBJ2-6; D remains unclear. The CDR3 sequence is 14 residues long. In germline, CDR1 is SQVTM, CDR2 ANQGSEA. The germline V and J ends were trimmed by 5 bases and 0 bases, with 8 bases remaining between them. DNA of the CDR3: TGCAGCGTTCAGCCAGGCTCTGGGGCCAACGTCCTGACTTTC. Amino acid sequence: CSVQPGSGANVLTF.

The chain combines TRBV7-9 with TRBJ2-1; D unresolved. From germline, CDR1 is SEHNR and CDR2 FQNEAQ (reference sequence). CDR3 size: 14 residues. Trimming shortened V by 0 bases and J by 4 bases, and 7 bases separated the two germline ends. The CDR3 is CASSLAGVYNEQFF. CDR3 nucleotides: TGTGCCAGCAGCTTAGCCGGAGTTTACAATGAGCAGTTCTTC.

The sample holds one count of this clone. The V and J genes are TRBV6-1 and TRBJ1-4; 7 nucleotides line up with TRBD1. CDR3 length equals 16 residues. Germline V gene lookup returns CDR1 MNHNS and CDR2 SASEGT. Losses at the gene ends were 4 bases for V and 3 bases for J; bases not matched to a gene: 8. The CDR3 loop is CASSGGTAPSNEKLFF. The CDR3 bases are TGTGCCAGCAGTGGGGGGACAGCTCCCTCTAATGAAAAACTGTTTTTT.